Following are 21 T cell receptor beta chains from one sample sequenced in a study of OX40 agonist ivuxolimab in advanced cancers. Library prep was done by the immunoSEQ multiplex PCR assay. The source is immuneACCESS, and TCRdb retained only in-frame sequences with V and J called. Part of the clones is not carried over; for the studies checked, unresolved V genes explain less than half of this, and the remainder is unexplained. The sample has about 34,000 clones on record, about nine tenths of them singletons. Together, the top ten hold roughly 4.2% of the sample. Material: CD4+ or CD8+ T cells sorted from blood, obtained in a trial of the OX40 agonist ivuxolimab. These receptors originate from an adult with an advanced solid tumor such as melanoma, head and neck, liver or kidney cancer.

J is TRBJ2-2 and V is TRBV9, with D uncertain. Trimming removed 4 bases at V and 4 bases at J, with 5 bases between. CDR3 size: 12 residues. Germline assignment: CDR1 SGDLS and CDR2 YYNGEE. The CDR3 spells CASSTATGELFF. CDR3 DNA: TGTGCCAGCAGCACAGCCACCGGGGAGCTGTTTTTT.

This chain uses TRBV19 with TRBJ1-2; D gene unclear. The CDR3 length is 16 residues. Trimming pared 0 bases from V and 4 bases from J, leaving 15 bases between. Germline V gene lookup returns CDR1 LNHDA and CDR2 SQIVND (reference sequence). CDR3 in DNA: TGTGCCAGTAGTATAGATGGAACAGCGACGCCCTATGGCTACACCTTC. Its protein product is CASSIDGTATPYGYTF.

Details on this clone: One end of the junction fails to match germline, which may point to a read error. This chain uses TRBV6-4 with TRBJ2-5; weak D call: TRBD1 (5 bases). The CDR3 extends over 14 amino acids. CDR1 is MRHNA, CDR2 SNTAGT, per germline. CDR3 sequence (DNA): TGTGCCAGCGGCATCCGACAGAGACAAGAGGCCCAGTACTTC. Translated, it gives CASGIRQRQEAQYF.

This clone has only one observation. The CDR3 nucleotides read TGTGCCAGCATCCGGGACAGGGGGTCGGATGGCTACACCTTC. The encoded protein is CASIRDRGSDGYTF. The V call is TRBV6-1, the J call TRBJ1-2; 11 bases fit TRBD1. Germline V gives CDR1 MNHNS, CDR2 SASEGT. The CDR3 has 14 residues. Trimming cost V 7 bases and J 6 bases; bases outside gene matches: 7.

V is TRBV18 and J is TRBJ2-3; weak D call: TRBD1 (5 bases). Germline V gene lookup returns CDR1 KGHSH and CDR2 LQKENI. Trimming cost V 3 bases and J 0 bases, with 13 bases left between them. The length of the CDR3 is 16 residues. The CDR3: CASSPLDSQSTDTQYF. DNA for the CDR3: TGTGCCAGCTCACCTCTCGACAGTCAAAGCACAGATACGCAGTATTTT.

The CDR3 spells CASSSSSGWNQPQHF. The CDR3 coding sequence is TGTGCCAGCAGCTCATCGTCGGGATGGAATCAGCCCCAGCATTTT. The rearrangement links TRBV28 to TRBJ1-5, with unresolved D. The germline CDR1 and CDR2 sequences are MDHEN and SYDVKM. V was cut by 6 bases and J by 4 bases, with 16 bases left in between. There are 15 residues in the CDR3.

The chain carries TRBV10-3 and TRBJ1-4; 10 nucleotides match TRBD1. Looked up from germline, CDR1 is ENHRY and CDR2 is SYGVKD. This CDR3 comprises 17 residues. Trimming cost V 2 bases and J 7 bases; bases outside gene matches: 10. CDR3 bases: TGTGCCATCAGTGAGGTGGGACAGGGGCAGAAAGGTGAAAAACTGTTTTTT. It specifies CAISEVGQGQKGEKLFF.

The V call is TRBV20-1, the J call TRBJ2-7; D uncertain. The CDR3 runs 11 residues. Trimming took 6 bases from V and 4 from J, leaving 10 bases between them. Germline assignment: CDR1 DFQATT and CDR2 SNEGSKA (reference sequence). The CDR3 DNA reads as TGCAGTGCGCCGAAGGGATACGAGCAGTACTTC. The encoded protein is CSAPKGYEQYF.

The CDR3 DNA is TGCGCCAGCAGCCGAGAAGACAGGGTCTACGAGCAGTACTTC. Residues: CASSREDRVYEQYF. The gene calls are TRBV4-1 and TRBJ2-5; 7 bases match TRBD1. The DNA end favors TRBJ2-7, so the J call may be wrong. CDR1 MGHRA and CDR2 YSYEKL come from the germline V gene. CDR3 length: 14 residues.

This chain joins TRBV19 and TRBJ1-2; D might be TRBD1 (6 bases). The germline CDR1 and CDR2 sequences are LNHDA and SQIVND (reference sequence). Deletions cut 1 base from V and 7 bases from J, with 10 bases between. The CDR3 loop spans 13 amino acids. CDR3 in DNA: TGTGCCAGTAGTATAGGACAGGTCGGTGGCTACACCTTC. It translates to CASSIGQVGGYTF.

The chain uses TRBV30 and TRBJ2-7, with 7 positions matching TRBD1. The junction had 3 bases not matched to a gene; V was cut back by 3 bases and J by 4 bases. The CDR3 is 12 residues long. Germline assignment: CDR1 GTSNPN and CDR2 SVGIG (reference sequence). The CDR3 loop reads CAWSLQGYEQYF. CDR3 DNA sequence: TGTGCCTGGAGCCTACAGGGGTACGAGCAGTACTTC.

V usage is TRBV5-1 and J usage is TRBJ2-5, with D unclear. The CDR3 has 14 residues. Looked up from germline, CDR1 is SGHRS and CDR2 is YFSETQ. With 6 bases removed from V and 1 base from J, the gap between germline ends came to 13 bases. CDR3 amino acids: CASTTLGGQETQYF. The DNA for the CDR3 is TGCGCCAGCACTACATTGGGCGGCCAAGAGACCCAGTACTTC.

The chain recombines TRBV5-1 with TRBJ2-7, with D possibly TRBD1 on 6 matching bases. Germline CDR1 SGHRS, CDR2 YFSETQ. The germline V and J ends were trimmed by 2 bases and 2 bases, with 11 bases remaining between them. CDR3 size: 14 residues. The chain's CDR3 is CASSFQTGPYEQYF. The CDR3 DNA follows: TGCGCCAGCAGCTTTCAGACAGGACCCTACGAGCAGTACTTC. Looking up the rest from reference TRBV5-1 and TRBJ2-7 gives the full variable domain: KAGVTQTPRYLIKTRGQQVTLSCSPISGHRSVSWYQQTPGQGLQFLFEYFSETQRNKGNFPGRFSGRQFSNSRSEMNVSTLELGDSALYLCASSFQTGPYEQYFGPGTRLTVT.

Only a few counts were recorded for this clone. The J gene is TRBJ2-5, the V gene TRBV6-1; D gene unclear. The V end lost 6 bases, the J end lost 3 bases, and 11 bases lay between the germline ends. This CDR3 comprises 13 residues. The germline V gene encodes CDR1 MNHNS and CDR2 SASEGT. The CDR3 bases are TGTGCCAGCAGCTTGACCCAAAAAGAGACCCAGTACTTC. It translates to CASSLTQKETQYF.

V usage is TRBV19 and J usage is TRBJ2-7; 8 positions agree with TRBD2. The CDR3 runs 13 residues. J lost 6 bases, V lost 5 bases, and 6 bases had no gene match. Looked up from germline, CDR1 is LNHDA and CDR2 is SQIVND (reference sequence). This CDR3 is CASSWGLEVEQYF. DNA of the CDR3: TGTGCCAGTAGTTGGGGACTAGAGGTCGAGCAGTACTTC.

The chain is built from TRBV9 and TRBJ2-1; unclear D gene. The CDR3 has 16 amino acids. From germline, CDR1 is SGDLS and CDR2 YYNGEE. V was pared by 4 bases and J by 4 bases, with 18 bases between. CDR3 sequence reads: CASSPSEWATYNEQFF. Here the CDR3 DNA reads TGTGCCAGCAGCCCTTCCGAATGGGCGACTTACAATGAGCAGTTCTTC.

The V and J genes are TRBV7-9 and TRBJ2-1; D gene unclear. There are 16 residues in the CDR3. V lost 4 bases to trimming and J lost 3 bases, with 16 bases between them. Germline loops: CDR1 SEHNR, CDR2 FQNEAQ (reference sequence). CDR3 residues: CASSSSFGPIYNEQFF. DNA for the CDR3: TGTGCCAGCAGCTCCAGTTTTGGGCCCATCTACAATGAGCAGTTCTTC.

The chain is built from TRBV4-3 and TRBJ1-1; TRBD1 matches 8 bases. CDR3 length equals 16 residues. Trimming removed 4 bases from V and 5 bases from J; junction bases left unmatched: 12. Germline V gene sequence: CDR1 LGHNA, CDR2 YSLEER. CDR3 coding DNA: TGCGCCAGCAGCCCCACCCGGACAGGGACGGATACTGAAGCTTTCTTT. Its translation: CASSPTRTGTDTEAFF.

As DNA, the CDR3 is TGTGCCAGCAGAATAGACTCAAACAGGGGGCCCCAGCATTTT. Residues: CASRIDSNRGPQHF. The chain employs TRBV6-6 and TRBJ1-5; 7 bases are shared with TRBD1. CDR1 and CDR2 from the germline V gene are MNHNY and SVGAGI (reference sequence). The CDR3 consists of 14 residues. V lost 6 bases and J lost 9; bases outside the gene matches: 11.

V usage is TRBV2 and J usage is TRBJ1-5; D is unclear. Trimming took 6 bases from V and 2 from J, leaving 14 bases between them. This CDR3 has 15 amino acids. Germline V CDR1 and CDR2: SNHLY, FYNNEI. The CDR3 bases are TGTGCCAGCAGGGGCGGCACCTTGGGCAATCAGCCCCAGCATTTT. It is translated as CASRGGTLGNQPQHF. The full variable domain, with the rest looked up from reference TRBV2 and TRBJ1-5, is EPEVTQTPSHQVTQMGQEVILRCVPISNHLYFYWYRQILGQKVEFLVSFYNNEISEKSEIFDDQFSVERPDGSNFTLKIRSTKLEDSAMYFCASRGGTLGNQPQHFGDGTRLSIL.

The chain combines TRBV7-9 with TRBJ2-7; maybe TRBD1 (5 bases). V dropped 4 bases and J dropped 6 bases, with 16 bases sitting between them. The CDR3 totals 14 residues. CDR1 and CDR2 (germline): SEHNR, FQNEAQ (reference sequence). The CDR3 loop is CASSSSPSGSEQYF. The CDR3 DNA sequence: TGTGCCAGCAGCTCTTCCCCCTCAGGGTCCGAGCAGTACTTC.